The present T cell receptor (beta chain) was sequenced within a study of T cells in Graves' hyperthyroidism and ophthalmopathy. Across the study: Before any treatment, at initial diagnosis, peripheral blood was collected.

The CDR3 consists of 15 residues. V shed 4 bases, J shed 4 bases, and the junction held 8 bases outside the gene matches. From germline, CDR1 is SEHNR and CDR2 FQNEAQ (reference sequence). About this clonotype itself: The antigen remains unidentified.

Study-wide points: Blood also contained most expanded thyroid clonotypes above 0.001.

Amplification yielded TCR beta CDR3 regions, with RNA transcripts as the source. When the TCR CDR3 underwent first-round RT-PCR, the HTBI primer set was used. TCRdb passed the multiplex PCR reads through MiXCR, listing each CDR3 protein once. This table holds roughly 750,000 distinct CDR3 sequences, about a sixth found once. The receptor's source is a man aged 18 to 29 with Graves' hyperthyroidism. The chain employs TRBV7-9 and TRBJ1-2; TRBD1 matches at 8 bases. Sequencing input: blood. The CDR3 DNA is TGTGCCAGCAGCTATAGGGGACAGGCTTCCTATGGCTACACCTTC. It is translated as CASSYRGQASYGYTF.